A selection of T cell receptor beta chains follows, all from one sample in a study of blood T cells in healthy people across ages. TCRdb re-derived calls from the 5' RACE reads in MiXCR, one entry per CDR3 protein. Here the sample spans approximately 810,000 distinct CDR3 sequences, about 30% being singletons. The specimen was blood. The receptor set was obtained from a woman older than 75 in good health. Each CDR3 is given with its conserved first and last residue. D genes are given only for firm matches. Clone sizes are given selectively: once, few, many, or a class where the clone is expanded.

CDR3nt	CDR3aa	v_gene	j_gene	d_gene	abundance
TGCAGTGCTCGGCCCGTCGGGACAGGGTTAGAGACCCAGTACTTC	CSARPVGTGLETQYF	TRBV20-1	TRBJ2-5	TRBD1	many
TGTGCCTGGGGGACAGGGGTGGGGGGTACGCAGTATTTT	CAWGTGVGGTQYF	TRBV30	TRBJ2-3	TRBD1	few
TGTGCCAGCAGCTTATTCCGGGACAGGGTCGTCCTGACTTTC	CASSLFRDRVVLTF	TRBV7-8	TRBJ2-6	TRBD1	many
TGTGCCAGCAGAGCGACAGGCTTGAACACTGAAGCTTTCTTT	CASRATGLNTEAFF	TRBV6-2/TRBV6-3	TRBJ1-1	NA	few
TGTGCCAGCAGCTTAGCGCCAGGGCGAGAGACCCAGTACTTC	CASSLAPGRETQYF	TRBV7-8	TRBJ2-5	NA	many
TGTGCCACCAGTGATGCCGGGAGGGAAAACATTCAGTACTTC	CATSDAGRENIQYF	TRBV24-1	TRBJ2-4	TRBD2	many
TGTGCCAGCAGTCCCCCGGGACTAGCGGGGCGGGAGACCCAGTACTTC	CASSPPGLAGRETQYF	TRBV12-3/TRBV12-4	TRBJ2-5	TRBD2	many
TGTACCAGCAGCTTAGGGGCTTTGACAGGGCTTACCAACAATGAGCAGTACTTC	CTSSLGALTGLTNNEQYF	TRBV7-8	TRBJ2-7	TRBD1	NA
TGTGCCAGCAGCTATTCGGACAGGGGAGGCCTTTACTACGAGCAGTACTTC	CASSYSDRGGLYYEQYF	TRBV7-8	TRBJ2-7	TRBD1	many
TGTGCCAGCAGCTTAACCGGGACAGGCGATTATGGCTACACCTTC	CASSLTGTGDYGYTF	TRBV6-2/TRBV6-3	TRBJ1-2	TRBD1	many
TGTGCCAGCTCACCAGGGAAGGACTCCTACAATGAGCAGTTCTTC	CASSPGKDSYNEQFF	TRBV18	TRBJ2-1	NA	few
TGCGCCAGCAGCTTCCCAATGGGGCAGTACTTC	CASSFPMGQYF	TRBV5-1	TRBJ2-5	NA	NA
TGTGCCAGCAGCTTCCCGGGACAGGGTAAATACGAGCAGTACTTC	CASSFPGQGKYEQYF	TRBV7-8	TRBJ2-7	TRBD1	NA
TGTGCCAGTAGTATAGCACCCAGGGCCGTCTCCTACAATGAGCAGTTCTTC	CASSIAPRAVSYNEQFF	TRBV19	TRBJ2-1	NA	few
TGTGCTGTCTCCCGACAGGGGAACTATGGCTACACCTTC	CAVSRQGNYGYTF	TRBV6-2/TRBV6-3	TRBJ1-2	TRBD1	many
TGCGCCAGCAGCTCCCTGGCGGGGGGGCATAATGAGCAGTACTTC	CASSSLAGGHNEQYF	TRBV5-1	TRBJ2-5	TRBD2	NA
TGTGCCAGCGCGCAGCAGATTAATTCACCCCTCCACTTT	CASAQQINSPLHF	TRBV7-2	TRBJ1-6	NA	many
TGTGCCAGCAGTTCTACCCGGACAGGGAAAGACTATGGCTACACCTTC	CASSSTRTGKDYGYTF	TRBV2	TRBJ1-2	TRBD1	many
TGCAGTGCTAGGGACAGGGCTAGCTCCTACGAGCAGTACTTC	CSARDRASSYEQYF	TRBV20-1	TRBJ2-7	TRBD1	many
TGTGCCAGCAGTGAGACATGGGAGACCCAGTACTTC	CASSETWETQYF	TRBV6-1	TRBJ2-5	NA	many
TGTGCCGCCCGTGGCGCAGATACGCAGTATTTT	CAARGADTQYF	TRBV6-6	TRBJ2-3	NA	many
TGCAGTGCTAAACAGGGGGCAACTAATGAAAAACTGTTTTTT	CSAKQGATNEKLFF	TRBV29-1	TRBJ1-4	TRBD1	many
TGTGCCAGCAGCCCGATTCCGGTTAAGCAAGAGACCCAGTACTTC	CASSPIPVKQETQYF	TRBV11-2	TRBJ2-5	NA	few
TGTGCCAGCAGCCTGACTAGCGGGGAGGATACGCAGTATTTT	CASSLTSGEDTQYF	TRBV7-2	TRBJ2-3	TRBD2	NA
TGTGCCATTGGGGCAGGCTCCTACGAGCAGTACTTC	CAIGAGSYEQYF	TRBV10-3	TRBJ2-7	NA	NA
TGTGCCACCAGCAGAGTCGGCAGGAGCTCCTACAATGAGCAGTTCTTC	CATSRVGRSSYNEQFF	TRBV15	TRBJ2-1	NA	few
TGTGCCACCAGTGATGGGGGGGGATACTACAATGAGCAGTTCTTC	CATSDGGGYYNEQFF	TRBV24-1	TRBJ2-1	TRBD2	many
TGTGCCAGTAGGTACAGGGAAGGGAACTATGGCTACACCTTC	CASRYREGNYGYTF	TRBV19	TRBJ1-2	NA	NA
TGTGCCAGCAGTGAAAGTGGGGCCAGGGGAGACGATCAGCCCCAGCATTTT	CASSESGARGDDQPQHF	TRBV6-1	TRBJ1-5	NA	NA
TGCGCCAGCAGCTCGCGGAGGGGACAAGAGACCCAGTTCTTC	CASSSRRGQETQFF	TRBV7-2	TRBJ2-1	NA	NA
TGTGCCAGCAGCTTTCGGGGGGTCATCCAAGAGACCCAGTACTTC	CASSFRGVIQETQYF	TRBV5-6	TRBJ2-5	TRBD2	many
TGCAGTGCTCCTGGGCCGCACAGGGGAAACACTGAAGCTTTCTTT	CSAPGPHRGNTEAFF	TRBV20-1	TRBJ1-1	TRBD1	NA
TGTGCCAGCGGGATCCAGGGAACAGATACGCAGTATTTT	CASGIQGTDTQYF	TRBV28	TRBJ2-3	NA	few
TGTGCCAGCAGTTTAAGTATTAGTCAGGTTGGAGATGTGCAGTATTTT	CASSLSISQVGDVQYF	TRBV12-3/TRBV12-4	TRBJ2-3	NA	NA
TGCGCCAGCAGCCCGGACAGGGGCACAGGTACGCAGTATTTT	CASSPDRGTGTQYF	TRBV5-1	TRBJ2-3	TRBD1	NA
TGTGCCATCAGTGAGCAGGGGCGAAATGGCTACACCTTC	CAISEQGRNGYTF	TRBV10-3	TRBJ1-2	NA	few
TGTGCCAGCAGTCCGAGGAACGAAAAACTGTTTTTT	CASSPRNEKLFF	TRBV6-6	TRBJ1-4	NA	many
TGTGCCAGCAGCTTCGCCCCAGGTTTCGAGGAGACCCAGTACTTC	CASSFAPGFEETQYF	TRBV7-3	TRBJ2-5	NA	many
TGTGCCAGCAGCTCCCCACTAGCGTCGAACACCGGGGAGCTGTTTTTT	CASSSPLASNTGELFF	TRBV7-9	TRBJ2-2	TRBD2	NA
TGCAGTGCCCAAAGGCTCGAGACAGATAGCAATCAGCCCCAGCATTTT	CSAQRLETDSNQPQHF	TRBV20-1	TRBJ1-5	NA	many
TGTGCCAGCAGCCACGGACCTTACAATGAGCAGTTCTTC	CASSHGPYNEQFF	TRBV11-2	TRBJ2-1	NA	many
TGTGCCAGCAGCCCAGTGGGGACGGCTCTCGCAGATACGCAGTATTTT	CASSPVGTALADTQYF	TRBV7-2	TRBJ2-3	NA	NA
TGTGCCAGCAGTTACTCGTGGGCGACGAGCTTCTCCTACGAGCAGTACTTC	CASSYSWATSFSYEQYF	TRBV6-5	TRBJ2-7	NA	few
TGTGCCAGCAGCGTTACTAGCGGGACCCAAGAGACCCAGTACTTC	CASSVTSGTQETQYF	TRBV7-2	TRBJ2-5	TRBD2	NA
TGTGCCAGCAGCTTAGGGCCCGCCAGGTCCGACGAGCAGTACTTC	CASSLGPARSDEQYF	TRBV7-2	TRBJ2-7	NA	few
TGTGCCACCAGCAGTGACGGTCGGGGGCCAGATATGCAGTATTTT	CATSSDGRGPDMQYF	TRBV15	TRBJ2-3	NA	NA
TGTGCCACCCAGGGGGGGCTCCGATGGGATACGCAGTATTTT	CATQGGLRWDTQYF	TRBV15	TRBJ2-3	NA	many
TGTGCCAGTACTATCTCGCATGGGAACCACAATGAGCAGTTCTTC	CASTISHGNHNEQFF	TRBV19	TRBJ2-1	NA	few
TGTGCCAGCAGAAACGCCGGGACAGGGAACACTGAAGCTTTCTTT	CASRNAGTGNTEAFF	TRBV6-5	TRBJ1-1	TRBD1	few
TGCAGTGCTAGAGACCAAGGGGGGCACTATGGCTACACCTTC	CSARDQGGHYGYTF	TRBV20-1	TRBJ1-2	NA	many
TGTGCCAGCAGTCTGAGGACAGGGATGGGCTACACCTTC	CASSLRTGMGYTF	TRBV28	TRBJ1-2	TRBD1	many
TGCGCCAGCAGCCAAGATGTGACTAGCGGCTACGAGCAGTACTTC	CASSQDVTSGYEQYF	TRBV4-3	TRBJ2-7	TRBD2	many